This T cell receptor beta chain derives from a study of cytomegalovirus exposure and HLA in healthy donors. CDR3 length: 16 amino acids. Germline V gene sequence: CDR1 SGHDN, CDR2 FVKESK. Trimming took 1 base from V and 3 from J, leaving 15 bases between them. Sequencing was performed with immunoSEQ multiplex PCR; in TCRdb, only in-frame clones are kept and a portion is missing. The sample records approximately 82,000 clones, 95% being singletons. The sequence was collected from a woman aged 18-29 years in good health and CMV-seronegative. The chain carries TRBV14 and TRBJ1-1; the D gene is possibly TRBD1 (5 bases). Sequencing used PBMCs. As DNA, the CDR3 is TGTGCCAGCAGCCAAGTTAGGCCAGAAGGGGACACTGAAGCTTTCTTT. Translated, it gives CASSQVRPEGDTEAFF.